This TCR beta chain was identified in a study of identical twins. General observations from the study: Modeled out-of-frame TCR alpha sharing in monozygotic twins fell below observed levels. Twins' excess sharing was less marked for out-of-frame beta sequences.

Donors were all healthy Caucasians. The germline CDR1 and CDR2 sequences are MDHEN and SYDVKM. There are 16 residues in the CDR3. V lost 4 bases and J lost 4; bases outside the gene matches: 7. TCRdb re-called the 5' RACE reads through MiXCR, storing one row per CDR3 protein. This repertoire shows hundreds of thousands of distinct CDR3 sequences, over 9% found once; its top ten account for roughly 1.6%. This clonotype was counted between two and nine times. Its target is unknown. This sample was also put to use in a study of yellow fever vaccine responses in identical twins. From that report: Twins' T cell vaccine responses reportedly looked partly convergent, partly personalized.

Sequencing used PBMCs. The genes are TRBV28 and TRBJ2-2; 9 bases fit TRBD2. The sequence was obtained from a woman between 18 and 30 years old in good health. In nucleotides, the CDR3 is TGTGCCAGCAGTTCCTTAGCGGGAGCGAGCACCGGGGAGCTGTTTTTT. Encoded protein: CASSSLAGASTGELFF.